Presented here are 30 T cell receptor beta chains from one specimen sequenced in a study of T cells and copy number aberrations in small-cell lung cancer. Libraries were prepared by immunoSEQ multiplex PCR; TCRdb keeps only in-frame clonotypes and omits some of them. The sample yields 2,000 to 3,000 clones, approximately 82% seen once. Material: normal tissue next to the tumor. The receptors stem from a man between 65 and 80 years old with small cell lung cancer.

In DNA form, the CDR3 reads TGTGCCAGCAGCTTAGCCAGGGGGCACACTGAAGCTTTCTTT. Translation: CASSLARGHTEAFF. The chain has TRBV7-9 and TRBJ1-1, with 8 nucleotides matching TRBD1. This CDR3 comprises 14 residues. In germline, CDR1 is SEHNR, CDR2 FQNEAQ (reference sequence). J gave up 3 bases and V 0 bases, and 0 bases lay outside the gene matches.

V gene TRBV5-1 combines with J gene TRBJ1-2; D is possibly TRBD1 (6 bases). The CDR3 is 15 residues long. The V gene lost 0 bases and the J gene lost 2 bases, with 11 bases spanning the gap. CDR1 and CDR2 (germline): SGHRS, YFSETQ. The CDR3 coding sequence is TGCGCCAGCAGCTTGGGCAGGGGACAAAACTATGGCTACACCTTC. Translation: CASSLGRGQNYGYTF.

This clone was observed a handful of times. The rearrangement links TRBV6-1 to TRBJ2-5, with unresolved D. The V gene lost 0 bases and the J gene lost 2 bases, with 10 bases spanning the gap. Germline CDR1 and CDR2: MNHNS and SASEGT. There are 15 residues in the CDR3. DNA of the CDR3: TGTGCCAGCAGTGAAGCGCCGACATCTCAAGAGACCCAGTACTTC. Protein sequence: CASSEAPTSQETQYF.

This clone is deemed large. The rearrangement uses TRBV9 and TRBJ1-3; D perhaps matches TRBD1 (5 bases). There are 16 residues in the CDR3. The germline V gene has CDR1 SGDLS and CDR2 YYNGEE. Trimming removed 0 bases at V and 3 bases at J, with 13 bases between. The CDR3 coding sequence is TGTGCCAGCAGCGTAGATGACAGTAGCTTTGGAAACACCATATATTTT. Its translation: CASSVDDSSFGNTIYF. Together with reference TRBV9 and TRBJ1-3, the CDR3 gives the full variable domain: DSGVTQTPKHLITATGQRVTLRCSPRSGDLSVYWYQQSLDQGLQFLIQYYNGEERAKGNILERFSAQQFPDLHSELNLSSLELGDSALYFCASSVDDSSFGNTIYFGEGSWLTVV.

The CDR3 reads CASSLRRGNTDTQYF. The CDR3 DNA reads TGTGCCAGCAGTTTACGGCGGGGTAACACAGATACGCAGTATTTT. The chain recombines TRBV27 with TRBJ2-3; D may be TRBD2 (6 bases). Germline V gives CDR1 MNHEY, CDR2 SMNVEV (reference sequence). Trimming cost V 2 bases and J 2 bases, with 11 bases left between them. This CDR3 is 15 amino acids long.

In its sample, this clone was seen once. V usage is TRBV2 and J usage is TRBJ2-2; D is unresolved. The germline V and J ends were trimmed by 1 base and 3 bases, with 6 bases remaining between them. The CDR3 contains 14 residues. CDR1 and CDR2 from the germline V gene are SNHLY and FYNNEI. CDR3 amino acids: CASSEGSDTGELFF. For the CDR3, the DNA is TGTGCCAGCAGTGAAGGGTCAGACACCGGGGAGCTGTTTTTT.

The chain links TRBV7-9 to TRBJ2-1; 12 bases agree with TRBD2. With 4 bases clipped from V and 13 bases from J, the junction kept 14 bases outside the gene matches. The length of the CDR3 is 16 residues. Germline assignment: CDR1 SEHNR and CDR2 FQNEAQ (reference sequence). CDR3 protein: CASSYTTSGSLGEQFF. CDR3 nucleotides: TGTGCCAGCAGCTACACGACTAGCGGGAGTTTGGGTGAACAGTTCTTC.

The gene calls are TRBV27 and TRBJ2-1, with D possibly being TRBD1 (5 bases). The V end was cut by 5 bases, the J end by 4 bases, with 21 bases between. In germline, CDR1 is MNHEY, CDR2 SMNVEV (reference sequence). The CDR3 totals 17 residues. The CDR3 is CASSPDATGSTYNEQFF. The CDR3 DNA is TGTGCCAGCAGTCCAGACGCTACAGGTTCCACGTACAATGAGCAGTTCTTC.

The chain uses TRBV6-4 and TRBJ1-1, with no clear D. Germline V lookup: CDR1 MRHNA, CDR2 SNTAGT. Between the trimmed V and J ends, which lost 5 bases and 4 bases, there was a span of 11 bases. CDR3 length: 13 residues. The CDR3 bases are TGTGCCAGCAGTTCGGGCCCGGCCACTGAAGCTTTCTTT. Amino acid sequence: CASSSGPATEAFF.

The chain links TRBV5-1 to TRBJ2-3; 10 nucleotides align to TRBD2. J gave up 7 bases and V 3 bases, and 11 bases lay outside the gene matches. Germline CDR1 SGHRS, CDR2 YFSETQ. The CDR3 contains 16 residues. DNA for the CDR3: TGCGCCAGCAGCTCCTTAGCGGGGGGCTCGGGATATACGCAGTATTTT. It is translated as CASSSLAGGSGYTQYF.

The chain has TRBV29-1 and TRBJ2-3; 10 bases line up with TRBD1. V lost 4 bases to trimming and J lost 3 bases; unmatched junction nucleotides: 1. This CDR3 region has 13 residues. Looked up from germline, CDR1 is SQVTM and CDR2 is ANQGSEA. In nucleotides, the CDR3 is TGCAGCGTTGGGACAGGGGGGACAGATACGCAGTATTTT. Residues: CSVGTGGTDTQYF.

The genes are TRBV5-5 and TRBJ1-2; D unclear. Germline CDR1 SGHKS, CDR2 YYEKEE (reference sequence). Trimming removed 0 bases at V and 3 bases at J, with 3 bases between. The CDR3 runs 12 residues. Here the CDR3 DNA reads TGTGCCAGCAGCTTGGGGCACTATGGCTACACCTTC. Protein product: CASSLGHYGYTF.

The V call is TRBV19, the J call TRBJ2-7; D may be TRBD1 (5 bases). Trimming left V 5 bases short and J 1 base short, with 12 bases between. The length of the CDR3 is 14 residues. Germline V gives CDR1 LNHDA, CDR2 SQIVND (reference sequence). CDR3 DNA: TGTGCCAGTAGTCTCAGGACACGGTCCTACGAGCAGTACTTC. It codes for CASSLRTRSYEQYF.

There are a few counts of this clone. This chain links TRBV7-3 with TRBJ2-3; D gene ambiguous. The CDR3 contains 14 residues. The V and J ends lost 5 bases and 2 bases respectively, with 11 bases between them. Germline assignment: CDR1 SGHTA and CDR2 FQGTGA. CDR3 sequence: CASSLNGFTDTQYF. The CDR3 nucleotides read TGTGCCAGCAGCCTGAATGGTTTCACAGATACGCAGTATTTT.

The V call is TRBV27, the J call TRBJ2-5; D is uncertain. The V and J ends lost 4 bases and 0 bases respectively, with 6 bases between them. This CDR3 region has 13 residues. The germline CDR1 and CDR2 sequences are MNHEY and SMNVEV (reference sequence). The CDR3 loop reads CASSWADQETQYF. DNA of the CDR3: TGTGCCAGCAGTTGGGCAGACCAAGAGACCCAGTACTTC.

CDR3 DNA sequence: TGTGCCAGCAGTGAGGGGACCTACGAGCAGTACGTC. Amino acids: CASSEGTYEQYV. This rearrangement joins TRBV2 to TRBJ2-7; D is unclear. The V gene lost 3 bases and the J gene lost 2 bases, with 5 bases spanning the gap. The germline V gene encodes CDR1 SNHLY and CDR2 FYNNEI. This CDR3 region has 12 residues.

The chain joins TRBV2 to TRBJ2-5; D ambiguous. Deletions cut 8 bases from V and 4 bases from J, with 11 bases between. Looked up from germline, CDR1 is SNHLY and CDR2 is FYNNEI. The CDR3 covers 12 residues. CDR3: CASSTRRETQYF. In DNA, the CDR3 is TGTGCCAGCTCAACAAGACGAGAGACCCAGTACTTC.

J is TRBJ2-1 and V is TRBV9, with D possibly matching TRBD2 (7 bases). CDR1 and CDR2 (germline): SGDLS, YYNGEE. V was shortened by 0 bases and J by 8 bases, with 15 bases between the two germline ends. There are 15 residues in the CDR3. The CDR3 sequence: CASSVVGGAFDEQFF. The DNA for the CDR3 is TGTGCCAGCAGCGTAGTGGGGGGGGCTTTCGATGAGCAGTTCTTC. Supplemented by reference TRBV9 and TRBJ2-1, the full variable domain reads DSGVTQTPKHLITATGQRVTLRCSPRSGDLSVYWYQQSLDQGLQFLIQYYNGEERAKGNILERFSAQQFPDLHSELNLSSLELGDSALYFCASSVVGGAFDEQFFGPGTRLTVL.

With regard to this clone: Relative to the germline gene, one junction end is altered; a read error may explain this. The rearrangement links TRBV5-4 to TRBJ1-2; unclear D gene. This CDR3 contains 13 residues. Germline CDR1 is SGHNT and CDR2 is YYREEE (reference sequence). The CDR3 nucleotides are TGTGTCAGCAGCTTGGAGCAGCCCAACGGCTACACCTTC. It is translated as CVSSLEQPNGYTF.

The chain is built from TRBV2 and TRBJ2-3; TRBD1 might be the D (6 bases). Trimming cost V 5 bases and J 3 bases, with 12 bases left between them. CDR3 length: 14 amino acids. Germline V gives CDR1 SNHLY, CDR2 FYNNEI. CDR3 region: CASSIRTGTDTQYF. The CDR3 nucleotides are TGTGCCAGCAGTATTAGAACAGGGACAGATACGCAGTATTTT.

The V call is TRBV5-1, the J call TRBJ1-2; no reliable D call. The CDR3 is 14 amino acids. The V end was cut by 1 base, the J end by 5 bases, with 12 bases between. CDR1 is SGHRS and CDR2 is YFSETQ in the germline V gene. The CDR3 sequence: CASSLKQEEYGYTF. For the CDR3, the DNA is TGCGCCAGCAGCTTGAAGCAGGAGGAGTATGGCTACACCTTC.

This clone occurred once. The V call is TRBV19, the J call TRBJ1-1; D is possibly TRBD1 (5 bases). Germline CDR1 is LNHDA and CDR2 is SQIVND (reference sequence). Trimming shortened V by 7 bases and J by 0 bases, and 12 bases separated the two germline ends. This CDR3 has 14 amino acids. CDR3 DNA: TGTGCCAGTACTAAGACAGTTATGAACACTGAAGCTTTCTTT. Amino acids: CASTKTVMNTEAFF.

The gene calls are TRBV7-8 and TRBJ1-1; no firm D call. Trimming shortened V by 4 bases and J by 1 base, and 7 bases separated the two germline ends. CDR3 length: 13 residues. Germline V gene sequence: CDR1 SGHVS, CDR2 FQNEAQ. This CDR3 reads CASSSTENTEAFF. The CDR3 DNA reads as TGTGCCAGCAGCTCTACAGAGAACACTGAAGCTTTCTTT.

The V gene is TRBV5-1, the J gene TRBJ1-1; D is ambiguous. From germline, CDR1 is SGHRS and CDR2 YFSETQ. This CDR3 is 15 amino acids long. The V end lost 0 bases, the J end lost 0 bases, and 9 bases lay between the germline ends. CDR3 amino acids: CASSLDRGVNTEAFF. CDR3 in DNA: TGCGCCAGCAGCTTGGATCGGGGTGTGAACACTGAAGCTTTCTTT.

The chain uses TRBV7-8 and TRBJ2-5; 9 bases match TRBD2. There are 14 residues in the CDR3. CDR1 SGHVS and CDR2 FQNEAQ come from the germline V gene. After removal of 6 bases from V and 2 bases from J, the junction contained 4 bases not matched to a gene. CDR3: CASSSGGLQETQYF. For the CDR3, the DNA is TGTGCCAGCAGTAGCGGGGGACTACAAGAGACCCAGTACTTC.

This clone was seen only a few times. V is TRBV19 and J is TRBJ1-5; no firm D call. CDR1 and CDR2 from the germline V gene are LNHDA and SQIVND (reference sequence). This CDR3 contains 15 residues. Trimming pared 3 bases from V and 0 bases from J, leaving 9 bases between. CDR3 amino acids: CASSIWLNSNQPQHF. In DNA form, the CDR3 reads TGTGCCAGTAGTATCTGGCTGAATAGCAATCAGCCCCAGCATTTT.

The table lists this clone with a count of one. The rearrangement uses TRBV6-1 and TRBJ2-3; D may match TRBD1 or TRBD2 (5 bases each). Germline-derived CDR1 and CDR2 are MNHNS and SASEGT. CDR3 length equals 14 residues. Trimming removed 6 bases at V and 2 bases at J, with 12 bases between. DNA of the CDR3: TGTGCCAGCAGCCCCGGGACCTTCACAGATACGCAGTATTTT. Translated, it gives CASSPGTFTDTQYF.

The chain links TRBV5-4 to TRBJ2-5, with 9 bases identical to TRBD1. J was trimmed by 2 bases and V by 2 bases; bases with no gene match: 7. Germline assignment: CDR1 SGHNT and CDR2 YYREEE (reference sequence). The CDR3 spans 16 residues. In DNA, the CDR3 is TGTGCCAGCAGCTTATCCTGGGGACAGGGACAAGAGACCCAGTACTTC. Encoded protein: CASSLSWGQGQETQYF.

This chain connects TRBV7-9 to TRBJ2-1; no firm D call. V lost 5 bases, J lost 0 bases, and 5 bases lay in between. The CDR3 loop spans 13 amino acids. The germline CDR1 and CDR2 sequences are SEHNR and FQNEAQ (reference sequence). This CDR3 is CASSQSSYNEQFF. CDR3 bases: TGTGCCAGCAGCCAGAGCTCCTACAATGAGCAGTTCTTC.

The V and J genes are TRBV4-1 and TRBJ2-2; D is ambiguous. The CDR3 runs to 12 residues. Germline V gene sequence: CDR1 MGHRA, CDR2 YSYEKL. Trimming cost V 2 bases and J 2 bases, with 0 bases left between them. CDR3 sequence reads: CASSQNTGELFF. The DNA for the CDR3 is TGCGCCAGCAGCCAAAACACCGGGGAGCTGTTTTTT.